These 24 T cell receptor beta chains share one sample of origin, sequenced in a study of blood T cells in healthy people across ages. A second PCR, run for roughly 7 to 11 cycles, used a sample-barcoded 5' primer plus a J-beta primer mix. TCRdb re-called the 5' RACE reads through MiXCR, storing one row per CDR3 protein. The sample holds around 790,000 distinct CDR3 sequences, 40% to 50% seen once. The specimen sequenced was blood. Every receptor here comes from a man aged 60 to 69 in good health.

The gene calls are TRBV6-6 and TRBJ1-2; tentative D call: TRBD1 (5 bases). The CDR3 runs 17 residues. V lost 6 bases to trimming and J lost 0 bases, with 20 bases between them. The germline CDR1 and CDR2 sequences are MNHNY and SVGAGI (reference sequence). The CDR3 loop reads CASSQTLGHGANYGYTF. DNA for the CDR3: TGTGCCAGCAGCCAGACCCTCGGACACGGAGCTAACTATGGCTACACCTTC.

This clonotype was seen only a few times. The chain recombines TRBV28 with TRBJ2-1; 10 nucleotides align to TRBD2. V lost 7 bases and J lost 5; bases outside the gene matches: 11. The CDR3 runs to 16 residues. In germline, CDR1 is MDHEN, CDR2 SYDVKM. DNA for the CDR3: TGTGCCAGCACCCAGCCTAGCGGGGGATATCACAATGAGCAGTTCTTC. The encoded protein is CASTQPSGGYHNEQFF.

J is TRBJ2-4 and V is TRBV6-1; TRBD1 matches 10 bases. CDR1 MNHNS and CDR2 SASEGT come from the germline V gene. The CDR3 spans 15 residues. Trimming removed 8 bases from V and 6 bases from J; junction bases left unmatched: 10. CDR3 sequence reads: CASQHDRGRVNIQYF. Written as DNA, the CDR3 is TGTGCCAGCCAGCACGACAGGGGGCGCGTAAACATTCAGTACTTC.

This clonotype was seen more than once but under ten times. The V gene is TRBV7-2, the J gene TRBJ1-6; D is unclear. Germline V gives CDR1 SGHTA, CDR2 FQGNSA. The CDR3 loop spans 14 amino acids. Trimming took off 1 base at V and 5 bases at J, with 6 bases between the two ends. CDR3 region: CASSLGTHNSPLHF. The CDR3 DNA sequence: TGTGCCAGCAGCTTAGGAACGCATAATTCACCCCTCCACTTT.

This clonotype was recorded many times. The chain has TRBV12-3 or TRBV12-4 and TRBJ1-2, with D maybe TRBD1 (6 bases). V was shortened by 5 bases and J by 3 bases, with 13 bases between the two germline ends. This CDR3 spans 14 amino acids. The CDR3 spells CASSKNRVDYGYTF. CDR3 nucleotide sequence: TGTGCCAGCAGTAAGAACAGGGTTGACTATGGCTACACCTTC.

The rearrangement links TRBV20-1 to TRBJ2-5; D may be TRBD2 (6 bases). Per germline, CDR1 DFQATT and CDR2 SNEGSKA (reference sequence). This CDR3 region has 15 residues. With 6 bases removed from V and 5 bases from J, the gap between germline ends came to 22 bases. The CDR3 sequence: CSAPRGTSVGETQYF. CDR3 nucleotide sequence: TGCAGTGCCCCACGGGGGACCTCCGTGGGGGAGACCCAGTACTTC.

The CDR3 DNA reads as TGTGCCAGCAGTGGCCTGCAGCTTGGCTACACCTTC. Translating it yields CASSGLQLGYTF. The chain links TRBV12-3 or TRBV12-4 to TRBJ1-2; D gene unclear. V lost 5 bases and J 7 bases, leaving 11 bases between the germline ends. The CDR3 runs 12 residues.

This clonotype appeared a few times. This sequence joins TRBV7-3 and TRBJ2-3; D is undetermined. Germline CDR1 and CDR2: SGHTA and FQGTGA. The CDR3 spans 15 residues. Between the trimmed V and J ends, which lost 5 bases and 0 bases, there was a span of 12 bases. CDR3 sequence (DNA): TGTGCCAGCAGCCCCCAGGCACGAAGCACAGATACGCAGTATTTT. Protein sequence: CASSPQARSTDTQYF. The full variable domain, its missing parts supplied by reference TRBV7-3 and TRBJ2-3, is GAGVSQTPSNKVTEKGKYVELRCDPISGHTALYWYRQSLGQGPEFLIYFQGTGAADDSGLPNDRFFAVRPEGSVSTLKIQRTERGDSAVYLCASSPQARSTDTQYFGPGTRLTVL.

The rearrangement uses TRBV27 and TRBJ2-1; TRBD2 agrees at 9 bases. V dropped 2 bases and J dropped 8; count of bases not matched to a gene: 7. Germline V gene data show CDR1 as MNHEY and CDR2 as SMNVEV (reference sequence). The CDR3 is 15 amino acids. CDR3 region: CASSLMAGGNDEQFF. CDR3 nucleotides: TGTGCCAGCAGTTTAATGGCGGGGGGGAACGATGAGCAGTTCTTC.

The V gene is TRBV7-9, the J gene TRBJ2-5; 11 nucleotides align to TRBD2. The CDR3 has 16 amino acids. J was trimmed by 4 bases and V by 4 bases; bases with no gene match: 8. Germline CDR1 and CDR2: SEHNR and FQNEAQ (reference sequence). The CDR3: CASSWTSGLLGETQYF. The CDR3 DNA follows: TGTGCCAGCAGCTGGACTAGCGGGCTCCTAGGAGAGACCCAGTACTTC. The full variable domain, its missing parts supplied by reference TRBV7-9 and TRBJ2-5, is DTGVSQNPRHKITKRGQNVTFRCDPISEHNRLYWYRQTLGQGPEFLTYFQNEAQLEKSRLLSDRFSAERPKGSFSTLEIQRTEQGDSAMYLCASSWTSGLLGETQYFGPGTRLLVL.

This clonotype has only one observation. V gene TRBV5-5 combines with J gene TRBJ2-1, with 8 bases matching TRBD1. CDR3 length equals 17 residues. Germline V gives CDR1 SGHKS, CDR2 YYEKEE (reference sequence). J was trimmed by 2 bases and V by 4 bases; bases with no gene match: 11. Written as DNA, the CDR3 is TGTGCCAGCAGCCCTTCACGGACAGGGCAACCCTACAATGAGCAGTTCTTC. This codes for CASSPSRTGQPYNEQFF.

The chain couples TRBV7-2 to TRBJ2-4; D is unresolved. Germline values: CDR1 SGHTA, CDR2 FQGNSA. Trimming stripped 3 bases from V and 12 bases from J, with 12 bases between. This CDR3 comprises 12 residues. The CDR3 DNA is TGTGCCAGCAGCTTGCCCCATAATGATCAGTACTTC. Amino acids: CASSLPHNDQYF.

In its sample, this clonotype was seen many times. This rearrangement joins TRBV7-2 to TRBJ2-7, with 11 bases identical to TRBD2. The CDR3 consists of 15 residues. Germline V lookup: CDR1 SGHTA, CDR2 FQGNSA. Losses at the gene ends were 2 bases for V and 6 bases for J; bases not matched to a gene: 6. This CDR3 is CASSLSTSGGVEQYF. In nucleotides, the CDR3 is TGTGCCAGCAGCTTATCAACTAGCGGGGGAGTCGAGCAGTACTTC. Using reference TRBV7-2 and TRBJ2-7 for the parts outside the CDR3, the full variable domain is GAGVSQSPSNKVTEKGKDVELRCDPISGHTALYWYRQSLGQGLEFLIYFQGNSAPDKSGLPSDRFSAERTGGSVSTLTIQRTQQEDSAVYLCASSLSTSGGVEQYFGPGTRLTVT.

This chain links TRBV6-2 or TRBV6-3 with TRBJ2-7, with unresolved D. The end of the DNA fits TRBJ2-4 better, so the J call may be wrong. The CDR3 has 11 amino acids. CDR1 is MNHEY, CDR2 SVGEGT, per germline. CDR3 sequence: CASRNRNIQYF. The CDR3, as DNA: TGTGCCAGCAGAAACCGAAACATTCAGTACTTC.

The chain recombines TRBV5-1 with TRBJ2-5; 11 nucleotides match TRBD1. The CDR3 runs 15 residues. Looked up from germline, CDR1 is SGHRS and CDR2 is YFSETQ. With V trimmed by 4 bases and J by 4 bases, 6 bases remained unmatched. The CDR3 region is CASSLGTGGGETQYF. As DNA, the CDR3 is TGCGCCAGCAGCCTCGGGACAGGGGGAGGAGAGACCCAGTACTTC.

This chain joins TRBV5-5 and TRBJ1-2; 8 nucleotides match TRBD1. Trimming at V came to 4 bases and at J to 0 bases, leaving 17 bases not matched to a gene. This CDR3 is 19 amino acids long. Germline loops: CDR1 SGHKS, CDR2 YYEKEE (reference sequence). The CDR3 DNA reads as TGTGCCAGCAGCCAAACTATGGGAACTCAGGGGGCGGCTAACTATGGCTACACCTTC. Its translation is CASSQTMGTQGAANYGYTF.

The chain couples TRBV7-9 to TRBJ1-2; maybe TRBD1 (5 bases). This CDR3 contains 15 residues. The V gene lost 1 base and the J gene lost 1 base, with 10 bases spanning the gap. The germline CDR1 and CDR2 sequences are SEHNR and FQNEAQ (reference sequence). This CDR3 reads CASSLDGGGNYGYTF. The CDR3 nucleotides are TGTGCCAGCAGCTTAGACGGGGGAGGTAACTATGGCTACACCTTC.

V usage is TRBV5-1 and J usage is TRBJ1-1; 8 bases line up with TRBD1. The CDR3 covers 16 residues. Germline trimming cut 4 bases from V and 2 bases from J; bases unmatched to any gene: 10. The germline V gene encodes CDR1 SGHRS and CDR2 YFSETQ. The CDR3 DNA sequence: TGCGCCAGCAGCCTCGGACAGGGTAGGATAAACACTGAAGCTTTCTTT. Protein product: CASSLGQGRINTEAFF.

This clonotype was detected many times. The rearrangement joins TRBV7-2 to TRBJ1-2, with D perhaps TRBD1 (5 bases). There are 14 residues in the CDR3. Germline lookup yields CDR1 SGHTA and CDR2 FQGNSA. Trimming left V 3 bases short and J 5 bases short, with 13 bases between. The CDR3: CASSFTGTEYGYTF. DNA for the CDR3: TGTGCCAGCAGCTTTACCGGGACGGAGTATGGCTACACCTTC.

This clonotype was seen a few times. The rearrangement joins TRBV28 to TRBJ1-6; D gene ambiguous. This CDR3 is built from 15 residues. Trimming left V 5 bases short and J 4 bases short, with 12 bases between. Germline V gene data show CDR1 as MDHEN and CDR2 as SYDVKM. The CDR3: CASSRGGRYNSPLHF. The CDR3 nucleotides are TGTGCCAGCAGTCGGGGTGGGCGGTATAATTCACCCCTCCACTTT.

The chain has TRBV6-7 and TRBJ2-1; 11 positions agree with TRBD2. TRBV6-7 is recorded as an ORF, its role being uncertain. V was pared by 3 bases and J by 5 bases, with 15 bases of the junction left unmatched. The CDR3 covers 19 residues. The DNA of the CDR3 is TGTGCCAGCAGTTATAGCGGGGGGGCAATGCTTTTGGGGAACAATGAGCAGTTCTTC. Translating gives CASSYSGGAMLLGNNEQFF.

This clonotype was found a few times. The chain couples TRBV18 to TRBJ2-4, with D maybe TRBD1 (5 bases). Trimming removed 0 bases from V and 3 bases from J, with 9 bases in between. Germline V lookup: CDR1 KGHSH, CDR2 LQKENI. This CDR3 has 15 amino acids. The CDR3 DNA reads as TGTGCCAGCTCACCACCCCAGGGTGACAAAAACATTCAGTACTTC. Translating it yields CASSPPQGDKNIQYF.

This rearrangement joins TRBV9 to TRBJ1-1, with D unclear. V was cut by 4 bases and J by 1 base, with 11 bases left in between. The CDR3 contains 14 residues. The germline CDR1 and CDR2 sequences are SGDLS and YYNGEE. In DNA, the CDR3 is TGTGCCAGCAGCCGTGACCCGGCGAACACTGAAGCTTTCTTT. Residues: CASSRDPANTEAFF.

The V gene is TRBV10-3, the J gene TRBJ2-2; D tentatively reads TRBD1 or TRBD2 (5 bases each). With 4 bases removed from V and 0 bases from J, the gap between germline ends came to 15 bases. This CDR3 has 17 residues. Looked up from germline, CDR1 is ENHRY and CDR2 is SYGVKD. The CDR3 spells CAISGRDPQTNTGELFF. The DNA for the CDR3 is TGTGCCATCAGTGGCCGGGACCCACAGACGAACACCGGGGAGCTGTTTTTT.